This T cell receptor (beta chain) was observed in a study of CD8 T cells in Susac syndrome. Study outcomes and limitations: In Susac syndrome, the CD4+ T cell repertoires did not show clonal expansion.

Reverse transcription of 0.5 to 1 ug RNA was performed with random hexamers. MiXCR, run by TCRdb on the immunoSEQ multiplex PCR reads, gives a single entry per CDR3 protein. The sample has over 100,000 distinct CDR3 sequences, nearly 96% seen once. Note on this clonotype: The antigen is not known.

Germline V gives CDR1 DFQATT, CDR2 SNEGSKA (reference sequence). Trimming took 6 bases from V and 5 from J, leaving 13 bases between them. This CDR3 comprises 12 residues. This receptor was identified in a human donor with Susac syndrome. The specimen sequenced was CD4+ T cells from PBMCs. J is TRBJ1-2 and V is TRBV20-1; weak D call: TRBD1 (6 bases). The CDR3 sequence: CSAPNRAYGYTF. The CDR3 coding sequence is TGCAGTGCCCCAAACAGGGCTTATGGCTACACCTTC.